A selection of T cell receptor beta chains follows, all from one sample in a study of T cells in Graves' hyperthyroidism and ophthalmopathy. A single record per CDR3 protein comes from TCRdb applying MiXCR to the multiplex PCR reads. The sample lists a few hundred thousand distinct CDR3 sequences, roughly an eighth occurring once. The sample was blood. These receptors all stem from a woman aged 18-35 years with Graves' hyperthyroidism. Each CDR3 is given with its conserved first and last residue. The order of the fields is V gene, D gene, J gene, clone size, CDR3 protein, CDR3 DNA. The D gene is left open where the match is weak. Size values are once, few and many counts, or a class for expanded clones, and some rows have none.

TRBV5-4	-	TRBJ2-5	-	CASSLRAHQETQYF	TGTGCCAGCAGCTTGCGGGCCCACCAAGAGACCCAGTACTTC
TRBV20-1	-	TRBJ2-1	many	CSANPGTGAYNEQFF	TGCAGTGCCAACCCCGGGACTGGGGCATACAATGAGCAGTTCTTC
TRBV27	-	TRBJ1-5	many	CASSYGYNQPQHF	TGTGCCAGCAGCTATGGATACAATCAGCCCCAGCATTTT
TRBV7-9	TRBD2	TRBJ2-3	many	CASSPSAAGVRTDTQYF	TGTGCCAGCAGCCCCTCTGCAGCGGGAGTAAGAACAGATACGCAGTATTTT
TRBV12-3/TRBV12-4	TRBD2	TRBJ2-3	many	CASSLLAENTDTQYF	TGTGCCAGCAGTTTACTAGCGGAAAACACAGATACGCAGTATTTT
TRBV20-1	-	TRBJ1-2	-	CSATGNGYTF	TGCAGTGCCACAGGGAACGGCTACACCTTC
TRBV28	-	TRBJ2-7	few	CASTPPDRVYEQYF	TGTGCCAGCACCCCGCCCGATCGAGTCTACGAGCAGTACTTC
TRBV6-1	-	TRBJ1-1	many	CAARPTVRHTEAFF	TGTGCCGCCCGCCCCACTGTGAGACACACTGAAGCTTTCTTT
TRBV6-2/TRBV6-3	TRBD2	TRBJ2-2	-	CASSVVSGLASGELFF	TGTGCCAGCAGCGTAGTCTCCGGACTAGCGTCCGGGGAGCTGTTTTTT
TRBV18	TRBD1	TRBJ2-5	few	CASSLPTGGLQTQYF	TGTGCCAGCTCACTACCGACAGGGGGCTTGCAGACCCAGTACTTC
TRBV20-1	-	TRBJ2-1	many	CSAILATNEQFF	TGCAGTGCTATACTAGCCACCAATGAGCAGTTCTTC
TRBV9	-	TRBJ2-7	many	CASSVDEGDEQYF	TGTGCCAGCAGCGTAGACGAGGGTGACGAGCAGTACTTC
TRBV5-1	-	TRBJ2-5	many	CASSFGGEETQYF	TGTGCCAGCAGTTTCGGGGGCGAGGAGACCCAGTACTTC
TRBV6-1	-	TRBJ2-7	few	CASSRDNFSYEQYF	TGTGCCAGCAGTAGGGACAACTTCTCCTACGAGCAGTACTTC
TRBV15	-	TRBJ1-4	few	CATSSAAGRINEKLFF	TGTGCCACCAGCTCAGCTGCGGGGCGGATAAATGAAAAACTGTTTTTT
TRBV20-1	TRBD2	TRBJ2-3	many	CSAWSGGRDTDTQYF	TGCAGTGCCTGGTCTGGCGGGAGAGACACAGATACGCAGTATTTT
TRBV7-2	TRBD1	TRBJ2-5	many	CASRLSGTGERETQYF	TGTGCCAGCAGACTCTCCGGGACAGGGGAACGGGAGACCCAGTACTTC
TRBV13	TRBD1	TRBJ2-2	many	CASSFGTGGHGELFF	TGTGCCAGCAGCTTCGGGACAGGCGGACACGGGGAGCTGTTTTTT
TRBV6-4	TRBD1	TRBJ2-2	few	CASSDSTGGSGELFF	TGTGCCAGCAGTGACTCGACAGGGGGATCCGGGGAGCTGTTTTTT
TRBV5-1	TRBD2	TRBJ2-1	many	CASSLTSGSRDEQFF	TGCGCCAGCAGCTTGACTAGCGGGAGTAGGGATGAGCAGTTCTTC
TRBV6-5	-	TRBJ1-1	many	CASSYWGAPVNTEAFF	TGTGCCAGCAGTTACTGGGGGGCGCCGGTCAACACTGAAGCTTTCTTT
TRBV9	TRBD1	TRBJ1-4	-	CASSPRTGENEKLFF	TGTGCCAGCAGCCCAAGGACAGGCGAGAATGAAAAACTGTTTTTT